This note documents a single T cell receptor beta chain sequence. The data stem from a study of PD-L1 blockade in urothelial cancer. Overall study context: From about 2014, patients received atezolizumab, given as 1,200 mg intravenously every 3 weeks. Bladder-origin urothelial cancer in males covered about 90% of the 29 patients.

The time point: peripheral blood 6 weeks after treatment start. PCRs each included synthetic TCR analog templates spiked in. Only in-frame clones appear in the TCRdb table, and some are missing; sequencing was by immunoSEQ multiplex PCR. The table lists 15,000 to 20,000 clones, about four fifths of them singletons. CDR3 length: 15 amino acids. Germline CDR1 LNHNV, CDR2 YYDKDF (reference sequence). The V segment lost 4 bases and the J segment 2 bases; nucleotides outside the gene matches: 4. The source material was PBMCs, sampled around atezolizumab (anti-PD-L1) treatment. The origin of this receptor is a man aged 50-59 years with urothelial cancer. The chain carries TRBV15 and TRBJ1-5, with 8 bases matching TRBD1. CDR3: CATSTEGQGNQPQHF. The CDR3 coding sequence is TGTGCCACCAGCACAGAGGGACAGGGCAATCAGCCCCAGCATTTT.